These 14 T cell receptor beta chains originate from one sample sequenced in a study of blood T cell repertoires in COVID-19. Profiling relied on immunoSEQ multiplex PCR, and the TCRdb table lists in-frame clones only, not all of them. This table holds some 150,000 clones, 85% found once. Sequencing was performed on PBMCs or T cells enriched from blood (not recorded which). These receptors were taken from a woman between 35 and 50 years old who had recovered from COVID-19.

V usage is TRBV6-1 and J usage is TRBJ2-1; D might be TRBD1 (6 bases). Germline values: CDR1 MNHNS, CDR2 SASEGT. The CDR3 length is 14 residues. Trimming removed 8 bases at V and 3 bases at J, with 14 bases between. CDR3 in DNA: TGTGCCAGCGAGGGGACAACTAACTACAATGAGCAGTTCTTC. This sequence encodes CASEGTTNYNEQFF.

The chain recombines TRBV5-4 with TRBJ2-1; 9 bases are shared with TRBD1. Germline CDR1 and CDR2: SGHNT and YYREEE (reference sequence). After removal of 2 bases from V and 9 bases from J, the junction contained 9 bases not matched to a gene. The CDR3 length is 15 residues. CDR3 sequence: CASSFRGQGHSEQFF. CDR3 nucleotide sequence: TGTGCCAGCAGCTTTCGGGGACAGGGCCACAGTGAGCAGTTCTTC.

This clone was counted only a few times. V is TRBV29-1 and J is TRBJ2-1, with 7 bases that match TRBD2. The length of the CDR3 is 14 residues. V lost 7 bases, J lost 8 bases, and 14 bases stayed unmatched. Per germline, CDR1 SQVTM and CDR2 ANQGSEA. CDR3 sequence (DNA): TGCAGCGCCAGGGCTAGCGGAGGAGGCTATGAGCAGTTCTTC. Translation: CSARASGGGYEQFF.

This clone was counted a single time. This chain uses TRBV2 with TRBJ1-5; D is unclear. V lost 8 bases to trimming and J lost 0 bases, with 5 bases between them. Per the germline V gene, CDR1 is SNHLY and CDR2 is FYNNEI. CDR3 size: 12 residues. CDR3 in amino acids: CASADSNQPQHF. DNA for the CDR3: TGTGCCAGCGCGGATAGCAATCAGCCCCAGCATTTT.

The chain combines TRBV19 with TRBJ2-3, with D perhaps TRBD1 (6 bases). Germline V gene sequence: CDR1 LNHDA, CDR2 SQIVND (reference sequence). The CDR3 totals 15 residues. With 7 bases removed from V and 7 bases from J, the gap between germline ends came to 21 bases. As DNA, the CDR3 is TGTGCCAGTACCCCGCGTCACAGGGACGTAAATACGCAGTATTTT. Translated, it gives CASTPRHRDVNTQYF.

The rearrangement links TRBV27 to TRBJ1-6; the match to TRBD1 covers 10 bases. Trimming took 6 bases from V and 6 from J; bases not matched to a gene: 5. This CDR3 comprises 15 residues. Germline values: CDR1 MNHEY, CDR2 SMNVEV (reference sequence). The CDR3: CASSPRDRGNSPLHF. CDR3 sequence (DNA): TGTGCCAGCAGCCCCCGGGACAGGGGTAATTCACCCCTCCACTTT.

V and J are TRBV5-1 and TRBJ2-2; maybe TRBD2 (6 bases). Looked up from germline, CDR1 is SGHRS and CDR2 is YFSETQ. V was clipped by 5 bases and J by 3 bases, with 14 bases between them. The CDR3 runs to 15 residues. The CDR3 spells CASRVTSGDTGELFF. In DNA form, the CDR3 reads TGCGCCAGCAGGGTTACATCGGGGGACACCGGGGAGCTGTTTTTT.

CDR3 sequence reads: CASRPRGYSNQPQHF. The CDR3 DNA follows: TGTGCCAGCAGGCCACGGGGGTATAGCAATCAGCCCCAGCATTTT. V usage is TRBV27 and J usage is TRBJ1-5, with a tentative D call TRBD1 (5 bases). Germline CDR1 reads MNHEY; CDR2 reads SMNVEV (reference sequence). The CDR3 is made up of 15 amino acids. Trimming took 6 bases from V and 0 from J, leaving 12 bases between them.

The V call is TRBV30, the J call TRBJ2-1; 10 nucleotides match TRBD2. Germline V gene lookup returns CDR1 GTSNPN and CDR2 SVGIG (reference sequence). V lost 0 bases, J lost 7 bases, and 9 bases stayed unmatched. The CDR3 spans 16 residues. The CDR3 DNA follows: TGTGCCTGGAGTGTTCCCCAGCGGGGGGGCCCGAATGAGCAGTTCTTC. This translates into CAWSVPQRGGPNEQFF.

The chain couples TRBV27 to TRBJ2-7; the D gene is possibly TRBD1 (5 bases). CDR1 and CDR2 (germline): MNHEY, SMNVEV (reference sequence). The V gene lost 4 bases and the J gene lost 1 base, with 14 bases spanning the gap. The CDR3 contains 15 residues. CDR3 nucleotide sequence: TGTGCCAGCAGTTGGAGCCGAGACAGATCCTACGAGCAGTACTTC. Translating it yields CASSWSRDRSYEQYF.

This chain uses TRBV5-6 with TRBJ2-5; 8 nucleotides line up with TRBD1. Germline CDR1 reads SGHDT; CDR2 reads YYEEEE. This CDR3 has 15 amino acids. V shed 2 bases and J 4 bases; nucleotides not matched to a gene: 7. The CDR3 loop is CASSFVGTGLETQYF. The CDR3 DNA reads TGTGCCAGCAGCTTTGTAGGGACAGGTTTAGAGACCCAGTACTTC.

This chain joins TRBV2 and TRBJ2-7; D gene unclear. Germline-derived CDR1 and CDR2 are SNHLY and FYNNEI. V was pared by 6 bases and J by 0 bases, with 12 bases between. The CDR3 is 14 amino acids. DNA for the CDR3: TGTGCCAGCAGCAGTACCCTAGGCTCCTACGAGCAGTACTTC. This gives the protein CASSSTLGSYEQYF.

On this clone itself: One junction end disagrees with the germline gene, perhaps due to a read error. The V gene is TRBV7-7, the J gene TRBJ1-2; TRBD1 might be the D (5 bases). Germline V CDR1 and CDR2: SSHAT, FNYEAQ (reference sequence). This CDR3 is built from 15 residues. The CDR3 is CASSSEGSWNYGYTF. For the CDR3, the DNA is TGTGCTAGCAGCTCGGAGGGGTCTTGGAACTATGGCTACACCTTC.

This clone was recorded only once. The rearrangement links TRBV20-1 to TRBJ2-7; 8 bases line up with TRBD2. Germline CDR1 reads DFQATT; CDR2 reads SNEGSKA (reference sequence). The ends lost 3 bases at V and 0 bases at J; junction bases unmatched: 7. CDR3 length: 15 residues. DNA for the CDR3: TGCAGTGCTAGTGGACGGGGGGGTAGCTCCTACGAGCAGTACTTC. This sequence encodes CSASGRGGSSYEQYF.